This TCR beta chain came from a study of blood T cell repertoires in COVID-19. The CDR3 sequence is 15 residues long. Germline V gene lookup returns CDR1 SGHDT and CDR2 YYEEEE. Trimming at V came to 4 bases and at J to 4 bases, leaving 7 bases not matched to a gene. Libraries were prepared by immunoSEQ multiplex PCR; TCRdb keeps only in-frame clonotypes and omits some of them. The sample shows about 120,000 clones, around 90% of them seen only once. The TCR originated in a woman in her fifties or sixties with COVID-19, enrolled during active disease. Sequences were obtained from peripheral blood. The chain is built from TRBV5-6 and TRBJ1-2; TRBD1 matches at 10 bases. The chain's CDR3 is CASSRRDRGFYGYTF. CDR3 bases: TGTGCCAGCAGCCGAAGGGACAGGGGCTTCTATGGCTACACCTTC.